Below are 9 T cell receptor beta chains sequenced from a single sample in a study of immune evolution from preneoplasia to lung adenocarcinoma. The method was immunoSEQ multiplex PCR; TCRdb's version includes in-frame clones alone and lacks a portion of them. The sample yields approximately 10,000 clones, roughly three quarters seen once. The sequenced sample was FFPE minimally invasive lung adenocarcinoma tissue. The source is an older donor with lung adenocarcinoma.

The V and J genes are TRBV2 and TRBJ2-1, with D uncertain. The length of the CDR3 is 12 residues. The V end lost 1 base, the J end lost 7 bases, and 5 bases lay between the germline ends. Germline V gene sequence: CDR1 SNHLY, CDR2 FYNNEI. The CDR3 spells CASSEEGNEQFF. The CDR3 DNA is TGTGCCAGCAGTGAAGAGGGTAATGAGCAGTTCTTC.

The rearrangement links TRBV5-6 to TRBJ1-1, with 8 bases aligning to TRBD1. The length of the CDR3 is 15 residues. Germline values: CDR1 SGHDT, CDR2 YYEEEE. V lost 4 bases to trimming and J lost 1 base; unmatched junction nucleotides: 6. The chain's CDR3 is CASSGSDRANTEAFF. In DNA form, the CDR3 reads TGTGCCAGCAGCGGATCGGACAGGGCGAACACTGAAGCTTTCTTT.

The chain is built from TRBV7-9 and TRBJ1-5, with TRBD1 identical over 8 bases. The CDR3 has 13 amino acids. Germline loops: CDR1 SEHNR, CDR2 FQNEAQ (reference sequence). With 5 bases clipped from V and 8 bases from J, the junction kept 5 bases outside the gene matches. CDR3 loop: CASSKDREEPQHF. The CDR3 nucleotides are TGTGCCAGCAGCAAGGACAGGGAAGAGCCCCAGCATTTT.

The chain couples TRBV6-1 to TRBJ1-5; D is unclear. The germline V and J ends were trimmed by 6 bases and 0 bases, with 9 bases remaining between them. The CDR3 is made up of 14 amino acids. Germline V lookup: CDR1 MNHNS, CDR2 SASEGT. As DNA, the CDR3 is TGTGCCAGCAGCGGAGGAGCTAGCAATCAGCCCCAGCATTTT. Its translation is CASSGGASNQPQHF.

This clone appeared once. V usage is TRBV5-4 and J usage is TRBJ2-1, with 10 bases identical to TRBD1. CDR3 length: 13 residues. Trimming removed 4 bases from V and 8 bases from J; junction bases left unmatched: 3. Germline loops: CDR1 SGHNT, CDR2 YYREEE (reference sequence). This CDR3 reads CASSQGQGDEQFF. The CDR3 region has the DNA TGTGCCAGCAGCCAAGGACAGGGGGATGAGCAGTTCTTC.

This rearrangement joins TRBV11-2 to TRBJ2-1, with TRBD2 identical over 9 bases. The V and J ends lost 4 bases and 7 bases, in that order; junction bases with no gene match: 5. The CDR3 runs to 14 residues. Germline V gene lookup returns CDR1 SGHAT and CDR2 FQNNGV. The CDR3 DNA reads TGTGCCAGCAGCTCTAGCGGGAAGAGAAATGAGCAGTTCTTC. Its translation is CASSSSGKRNEQFF.

This CDR3 reads CASSQTIGVNQPQHF. The CDR3 DNA reads as TGTGCCAGCAGTCAAACAATAGGAGTGAATCAGCCCCAGCATTTT. The V and J genes are TRBV6-6 and TRBJ1-5, with D unresolved. V was cut by 5 bases and J by 4 bases, with 15 bases left in between. The CDR3 sequence is 15 residues long. Germline loops: CDR1 MNHNY, CDR2 SVGAGI (reference sequence).

The chain combines TRBV10-2 with TRBJ2-5; a weak D match, TRBD2 (6 bases). Germline lookup yields CDR1 WSHSY and CDR2 SAAADI. The CDR3 has 11 residues. Trimming removed 10 bases from V and 4 bases from J, with 10 bases in between. The chain's CDR3 is CATRGGETQYF. The CDR3 DNA reads TGCGCCACGCGGGGCGGAGAGACCCAGTACTTC.

V and J are TRBV29-1 and TRBJ1-1, with D perhaps TRBD1 (5 bases). V was clipped by 5 bases and J by 1 base, with 23 bases between them. Germline V lookup: CDR1 SQVTM, CDR2 ANQGSEA. The CDR3 spans 17 residues. The CDR3 coding sequence is TGCAGCGTTCAGGGTAGGCAGGGAGGTAAGGGGAACACTGAAGCTTTCTTT. Translating gives CSVQGRQGGKGNTEAFF.